The T cell receptor beta chain described here comes from a study of human T cells and chemical hapten exposure. Overall study results and limits: Clustering by CDR3 similarity yielded significantly more large clusters from expanded TCRs than controls.

About this clonotype itself: As yet, its antigen is unknown.

Time point noted: patch test 3, about 24 weeks after DPC sensitization. Specified treatment: therapeutic diphenylcyclopropenone sensitization with weekly scalp DPC. Prior to each patch test being applied, blood was drawn. Individual cDNA molecules in this library carried unique molecular identifiers. TCRdb used MiXCR to reprocess the RACE reads, holding one entry per CDR3 protein. The data show 130,000 or so distinct CDR3 sequences, with roughly 10% seen just once and more than 2% held by the top ten. This TCR came from a woman aged 50 to 65 with alopecia areata. Some clones in this sample may be carry-over from other donors' samples. Specimen: whole blood, collected in connection with sensitization to the hapten diphenylcyclopropenone (DPC).

The CDR3 protein is CASSLAGGPLGDTQYF. The CDR3 DNA sequence: TGTGCCAGCAGCTTAGCGGGAGGCCCCCTGGGGGATACGCAGTATTTT. J is TRBJ2-3 and V is TRBV2, with 10 bases that match TRBD2. V was pared by 6 bases and J by 6 bases, with 12 bases of the junction left unmatched. This CDR3 comprises 16 residues. Looked up from germline, CDR1 is SNHLY and CDR2 is FYNNEI.